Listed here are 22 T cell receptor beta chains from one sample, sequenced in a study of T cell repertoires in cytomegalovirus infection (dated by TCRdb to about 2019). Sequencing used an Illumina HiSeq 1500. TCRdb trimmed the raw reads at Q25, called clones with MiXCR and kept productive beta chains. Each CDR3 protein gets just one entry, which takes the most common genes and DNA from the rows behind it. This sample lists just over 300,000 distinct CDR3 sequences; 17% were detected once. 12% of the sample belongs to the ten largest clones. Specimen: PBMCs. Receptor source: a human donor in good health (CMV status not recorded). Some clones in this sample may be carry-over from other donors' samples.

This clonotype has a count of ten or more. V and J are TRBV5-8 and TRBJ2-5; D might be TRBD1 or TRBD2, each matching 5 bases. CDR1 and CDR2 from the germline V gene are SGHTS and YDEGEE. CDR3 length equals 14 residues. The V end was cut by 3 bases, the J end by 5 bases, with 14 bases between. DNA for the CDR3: TGTGCCAGCAGCTCGCCCGGGGACGTTGAGACCCAGTACTTC. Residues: CASSSPGDVETQYF.

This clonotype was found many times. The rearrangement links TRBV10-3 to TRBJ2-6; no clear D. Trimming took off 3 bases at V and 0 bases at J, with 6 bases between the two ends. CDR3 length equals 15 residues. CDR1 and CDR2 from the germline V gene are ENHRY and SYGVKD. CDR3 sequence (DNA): TGTGCCATCAGTGATACGTTCTCTGGGGCCAACGTCCTGACTTTC. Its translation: CAISDTFSGANVLTF.

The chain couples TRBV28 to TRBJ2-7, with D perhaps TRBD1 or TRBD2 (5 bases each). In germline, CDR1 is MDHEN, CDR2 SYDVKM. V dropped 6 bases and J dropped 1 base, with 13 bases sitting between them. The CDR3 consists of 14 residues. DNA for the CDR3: TGTGCCAGCAGGAGCACGGGGCGTTCCTACGAGCAGTACTTC. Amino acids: CASRSTGRSYEQYF.

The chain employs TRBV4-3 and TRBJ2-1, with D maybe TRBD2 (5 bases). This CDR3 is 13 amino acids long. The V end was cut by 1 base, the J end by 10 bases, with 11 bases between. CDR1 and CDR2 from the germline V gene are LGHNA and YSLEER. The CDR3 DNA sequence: TGCGCCAGCAGCCAAGCCGAGGGCAGGGAGCAGTTCTTC. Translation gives CASSQAEGREQFF.

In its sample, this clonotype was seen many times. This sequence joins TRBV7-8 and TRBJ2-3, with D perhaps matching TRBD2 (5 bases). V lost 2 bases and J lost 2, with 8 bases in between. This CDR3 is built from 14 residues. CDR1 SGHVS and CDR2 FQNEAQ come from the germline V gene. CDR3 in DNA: TGTGCCAGCAGCTTACAGGAGGTCACAGATACGCAGTATTTT. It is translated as CASSLQEVTDTQYF.

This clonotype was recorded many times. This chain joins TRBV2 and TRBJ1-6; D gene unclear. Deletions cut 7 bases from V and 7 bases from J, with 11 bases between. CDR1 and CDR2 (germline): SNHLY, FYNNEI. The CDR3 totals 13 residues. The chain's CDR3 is CASIPDGNSPLHF. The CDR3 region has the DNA TGTGCCAGCATTCCGGACGGGAATTCACCCCTCCACTTT.

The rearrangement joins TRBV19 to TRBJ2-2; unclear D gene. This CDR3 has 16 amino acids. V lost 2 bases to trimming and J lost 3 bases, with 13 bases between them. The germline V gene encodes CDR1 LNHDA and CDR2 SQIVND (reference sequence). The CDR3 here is CASSISMWEHTGELFF. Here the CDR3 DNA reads TGTGCCAGTAGTATATCGATGTGGGAACACACCGGGGAGCTGTTTTTT.

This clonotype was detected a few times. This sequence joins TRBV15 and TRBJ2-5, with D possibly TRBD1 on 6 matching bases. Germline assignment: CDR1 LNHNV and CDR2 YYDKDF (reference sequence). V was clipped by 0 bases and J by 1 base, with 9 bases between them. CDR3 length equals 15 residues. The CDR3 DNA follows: TGTGCCACCAGCAGAGATTTGGGGGCCCAAGAGACCCAGTACTTC. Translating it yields CATSRDLGAQETQYF.

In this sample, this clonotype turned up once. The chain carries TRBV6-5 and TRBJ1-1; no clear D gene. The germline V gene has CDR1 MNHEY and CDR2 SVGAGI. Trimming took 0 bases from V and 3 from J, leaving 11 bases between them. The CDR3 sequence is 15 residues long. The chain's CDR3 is CASSYSNRRDTEAFF. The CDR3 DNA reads TGTGCCAGCAGTTACTCGAATAGGAGGGACACTGAAGCTTTCTTT.

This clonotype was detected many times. The CDR3 loop reads CASSWTDYGYTF. The CDR3 bases are TGTGCCAGCAGCTGGACGGATTATGGCTACACCTTC. The chain has TRBV7-9 and TRBJ1-2, with unresolved D. V shed 4 bases and J shed 5 bases, with 8 bases lying between them. The germline V gene encodes CDR1 SEHNR and CDR2 FQNEAQ (reference sequence). The CDR3 runs 12 residues.

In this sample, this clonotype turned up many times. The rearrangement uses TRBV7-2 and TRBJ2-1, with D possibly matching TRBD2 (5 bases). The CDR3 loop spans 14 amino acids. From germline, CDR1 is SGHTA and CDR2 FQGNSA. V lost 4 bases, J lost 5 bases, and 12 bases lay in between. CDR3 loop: CASSSRRTDNEQFF. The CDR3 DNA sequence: TGTGCCAGCAGCTCCCGGAGGACTGACAATGAGCAGTTCTTC. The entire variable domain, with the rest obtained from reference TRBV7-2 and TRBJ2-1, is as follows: GAGVSQSPSNKVTEKGKDVELRCDPISGHTALYWYRQSLGQGLEFLIYFQGNSAPDKSGLPSDRFSAERTGGSVSTLTIQRTQQEDSAVYLCASSSRRTDNEQFFGPGTRLTVL.

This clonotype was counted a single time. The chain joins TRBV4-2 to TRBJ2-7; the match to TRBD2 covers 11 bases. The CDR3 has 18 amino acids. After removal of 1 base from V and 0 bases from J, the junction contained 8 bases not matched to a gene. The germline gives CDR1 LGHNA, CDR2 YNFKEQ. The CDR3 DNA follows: TGTGCCAGCAGCCAAGGGATAACTAGCGGGGGCCCCTCCTACGAGCAGTACTTC. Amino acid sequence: CASSQGITSGGPSYEQYF.

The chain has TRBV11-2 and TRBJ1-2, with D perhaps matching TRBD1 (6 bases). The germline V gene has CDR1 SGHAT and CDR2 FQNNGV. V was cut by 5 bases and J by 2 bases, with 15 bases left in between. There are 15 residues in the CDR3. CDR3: CASSRGGIVNYGYTF. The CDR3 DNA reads TGTGCCAGCAGCCGAGGGGGGATAGTAAACTATGGCTACACCTTC.

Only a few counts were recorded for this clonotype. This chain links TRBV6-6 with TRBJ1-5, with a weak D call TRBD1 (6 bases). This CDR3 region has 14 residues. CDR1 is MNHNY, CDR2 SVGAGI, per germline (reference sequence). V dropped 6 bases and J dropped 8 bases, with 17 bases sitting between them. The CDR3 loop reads CASSDVQGPEPQHF. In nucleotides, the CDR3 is TGTGCCAGCAGCGACGTTCAGGGGCCGGAGCCCCAGCATTTT.

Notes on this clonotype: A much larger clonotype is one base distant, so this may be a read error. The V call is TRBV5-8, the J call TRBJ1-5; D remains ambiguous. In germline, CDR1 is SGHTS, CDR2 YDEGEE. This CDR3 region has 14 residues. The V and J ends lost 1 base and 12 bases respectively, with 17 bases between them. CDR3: CASSLSSNCELQHF. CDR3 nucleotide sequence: TGTGCCAGCAGCTTGAGTAGCAACTGTGAGCTCCAGCATTTT.

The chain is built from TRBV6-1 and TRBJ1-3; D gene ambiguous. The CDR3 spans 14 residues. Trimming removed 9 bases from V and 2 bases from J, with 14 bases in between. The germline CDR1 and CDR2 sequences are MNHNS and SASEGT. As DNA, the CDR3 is TGTGCCAGTGATACAGCTTCCACTGGAAACACCATATATTTT. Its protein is CASDTASTGNTIYF.

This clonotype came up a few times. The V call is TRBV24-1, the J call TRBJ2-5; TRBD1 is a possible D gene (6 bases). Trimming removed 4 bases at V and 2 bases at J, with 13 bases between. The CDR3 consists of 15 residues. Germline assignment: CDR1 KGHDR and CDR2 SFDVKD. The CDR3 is CATSDRTERQETQYF. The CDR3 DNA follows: TGTGCCACCAGTGACCGGACAGAAAGGCAAGAGACCCAGTACTTC.

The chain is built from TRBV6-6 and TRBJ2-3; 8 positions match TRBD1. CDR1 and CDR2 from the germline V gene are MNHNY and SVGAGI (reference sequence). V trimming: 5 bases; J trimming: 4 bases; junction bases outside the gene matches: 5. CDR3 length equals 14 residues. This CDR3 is CASSGGQGADTQYF. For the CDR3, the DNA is TGTGCCAGCAGTGGAGGACAGGGAGCAGATACGCAGTATTTT.

The CDR3 DNA sequence: TGTGCCAGCAGCCAGCAGGGGAACACCGGGGAGCTGTTTTTT. It specifies CASSQQGNTGELFF. The chain combines TRBV14 with TRBJ2-2; perhaps TRBD1 as D (5 bases). The V gene's germline CDR1 is SGHDN and CDR2 FVKESK. CDR3 size: 14 residues. Between the trimmed V and J ends, which lost 3 bases and 1 base, there was a span of 6 bases.

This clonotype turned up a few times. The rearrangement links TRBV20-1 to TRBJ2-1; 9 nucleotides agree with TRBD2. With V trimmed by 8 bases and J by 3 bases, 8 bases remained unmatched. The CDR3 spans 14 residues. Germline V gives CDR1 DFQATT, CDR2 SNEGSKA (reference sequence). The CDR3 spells CSSKSGGNYNEQFF. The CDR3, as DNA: TGCAGTTCCAAAAGCGGGGGGAACTACAATGAGCAGTTCTTC.

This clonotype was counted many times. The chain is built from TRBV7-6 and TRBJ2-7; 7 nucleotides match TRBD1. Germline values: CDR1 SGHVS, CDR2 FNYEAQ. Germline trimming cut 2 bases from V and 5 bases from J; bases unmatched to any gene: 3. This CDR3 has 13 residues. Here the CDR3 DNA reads TGTGCCAGCAGCTTAACAGGGGTGAACGAGCAGTACTTC. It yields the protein CASSLTGVNEQYF.

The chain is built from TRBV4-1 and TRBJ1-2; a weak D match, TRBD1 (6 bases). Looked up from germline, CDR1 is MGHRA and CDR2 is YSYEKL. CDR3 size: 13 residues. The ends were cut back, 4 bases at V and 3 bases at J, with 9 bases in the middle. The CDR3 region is CASSPPGDYGYTF. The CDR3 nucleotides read TGCGCCAGCAGCCCTCCAGGGGACTATGGCTACACCTTC.